This T cell receptor (beta chain) was recovered during a study of T cells in Graves' hyperthyroidism and ophthalmopathy. This clonotype showed up many times. The CDR3 consists of 17 residues. Germline assignment: CDR1 SGHRS and CDR2 YFSETQ. V shed 0 bases and J 4 bases; nucleotides not matched to a gene: 9. TCR beta CDR3 regions were amplified from RNA transcripts. RT-PCR in the first round (using the HTBI primer set) targeted the TCR CDR3. Using its own MiXCR run on the multiplex PCR reads, TCRdb lists one record per CDR3 protein. The sample has 730,000 or so distinct CDR3 sequences, about 19% seen once. Clinical symptoms, serum thyroxine and TRAb, thyroid ultrasound and orbital computed tomography were used for the diagnoses. Preceding any ophthalmopathy symptoms, the blood sample dates from first hyperthyroidism diagnosis.

This chain joins TRBV5-1 and TRBJ2-3; 9 bases are shared with TRBD1. The sequence came from a woman in her 50s with Graves' hyperthyroidism that later progressed to Graves' ophthalmopathy. Sequenced input: blood. CDR3 DNA sequence: TGCGCCAGCAGCTTGGGTGCGGGACAGGGTACCGCAGATACGCAGTATTTT. It specifies CASSLGAGQGTADTQYF. The full variable domain, completed using reference TRBV5-1 and TRBJ2-3, is KAGVTQTPRYLIKTRGQQVTLSCSPISGHRSVSWYQQTPGQGLQFLFEYFSETQRNKGNFPGRFSGRQFSNSRSEMNVSTLELGDSALYLCASSLGAGQGTADTQYFGPGTRLTVL.